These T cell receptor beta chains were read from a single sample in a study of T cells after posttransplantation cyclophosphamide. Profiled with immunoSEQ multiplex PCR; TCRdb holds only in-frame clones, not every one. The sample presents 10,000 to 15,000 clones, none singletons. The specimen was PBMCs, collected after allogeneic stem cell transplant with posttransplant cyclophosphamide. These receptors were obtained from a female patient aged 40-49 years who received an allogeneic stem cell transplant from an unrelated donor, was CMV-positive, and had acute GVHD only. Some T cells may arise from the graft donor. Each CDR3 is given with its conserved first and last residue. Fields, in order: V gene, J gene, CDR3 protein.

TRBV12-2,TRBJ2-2,CASRTLSPGQGITGELFF
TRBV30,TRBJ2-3,CASNTLEGSGDTQYF
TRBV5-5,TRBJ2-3,CASSLGSFTRTDTQYF
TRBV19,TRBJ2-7,CASSRPNSYEQYF
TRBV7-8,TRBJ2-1,CASSLRDRGLEQFF
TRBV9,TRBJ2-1,CASSVVAGGNGNEQFF
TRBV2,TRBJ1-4,CASKVDREGEKLFF
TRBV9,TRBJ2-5,CASSVSRGLETQYF
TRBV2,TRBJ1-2,CASSIDRVPHGYTF
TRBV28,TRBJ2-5,CASRPTGMYQETQYF
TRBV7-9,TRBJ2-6,CASRLGQGPPRGANVLTF
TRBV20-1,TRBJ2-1,CSATPGAEQFF
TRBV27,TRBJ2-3,CASSSTGGWTDTQYF
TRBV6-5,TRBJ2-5,CASSPIRRRQETQYF
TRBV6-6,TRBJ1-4,CASSPQRRANEKMFF
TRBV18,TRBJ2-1,CASSRDRGPYNEQFF
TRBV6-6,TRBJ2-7,CASSDQAGYEQYF
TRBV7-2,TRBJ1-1,CASSPQPMTAGNTEAFF
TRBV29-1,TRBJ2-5,CSATSGGAWETQYF
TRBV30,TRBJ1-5,CAWTPLSGQPQHF
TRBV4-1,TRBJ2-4,CASSHTRQKNIQYF
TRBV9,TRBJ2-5,CASSDRDGGTQYF
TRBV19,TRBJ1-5,CASSISTYSNQPQHF
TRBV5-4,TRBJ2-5,CASSPRDRGKETQYF
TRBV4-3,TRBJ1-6,CASSHEGLLHF
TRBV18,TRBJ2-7,CASSQPLGSIYEQHF
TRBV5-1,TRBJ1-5,CASSRGQNQPQHF
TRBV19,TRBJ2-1,CASRGPGLAPNEQFF
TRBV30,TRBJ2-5,CVGQRTGQETQYF
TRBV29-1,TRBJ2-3,CSGSRQNTDTQYF
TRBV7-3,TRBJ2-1,CASSLRLAGEVDEQFF
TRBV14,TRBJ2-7,CASSQRPGGDYEQYF
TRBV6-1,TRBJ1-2,CASSDQGATLNAF
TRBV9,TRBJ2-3,CASSVGPTGSTDTQYF
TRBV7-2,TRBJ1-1,CASSVGGASNTEAFF
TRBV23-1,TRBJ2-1,CASSQSGTGGPNEQFF
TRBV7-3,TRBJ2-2,CASSSVSTGELFF